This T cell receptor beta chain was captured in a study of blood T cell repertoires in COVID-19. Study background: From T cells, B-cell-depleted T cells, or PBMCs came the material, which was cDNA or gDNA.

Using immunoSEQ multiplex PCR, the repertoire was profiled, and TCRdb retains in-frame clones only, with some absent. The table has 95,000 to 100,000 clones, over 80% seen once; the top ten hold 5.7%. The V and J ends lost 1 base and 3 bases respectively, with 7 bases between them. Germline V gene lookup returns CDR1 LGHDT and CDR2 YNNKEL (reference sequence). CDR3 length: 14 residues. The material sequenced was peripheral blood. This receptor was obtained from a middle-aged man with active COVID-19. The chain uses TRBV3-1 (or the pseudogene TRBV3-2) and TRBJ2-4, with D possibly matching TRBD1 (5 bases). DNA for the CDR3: TGTGCCAGCAGCCAAGCAGGGCTCAAAAACATTCAGTACTTC. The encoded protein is CASSQAGLKNIQYF.